Listed here are 32 T cell receptor beta chains from one sample, sequenced in a study of monozygotic twins with inflammatory bowel disease. TCRdb processed the 5' RACE reads again and assigns one entry to each CDR3 protein, with no DNA. The table lists 300,000 to 450,000 distinct CDR3 sequences. The sequenced sample was blood. The receptors were gathered from a human donor with ulcerative colitis or Crohn's disease, or a healthy co-twin of an affected twin (not recorded which).

The V and J genes are TRBV5-6 and TRBJ1-2; the TRBD1 assignment by TCRdb is unverifiable without DNA. Germline V lookup: CDR1 SGHDT, CDR2 YYEEEE. The CDR3 runs to 15 residues. Here the CDR3 reads CASSLTGQGDSGYTF.

The genes are TRBV5-1 and TRBJ1-1; TCRdb indicates TRBD1, and absent DNA this call remains unverified. Germline CDR1 SGHRS, CDR2 YFSETQ. This CDR3 comprises 14 residues. The CDR3 protein is CASRGGAGITEAFF.

V usage is TRBV18 and J usage is TRBJ1-1. The length of the CDR3 is 16 residues. Germline values: CDR1 KGHSH, CDR2 LQKENI. The CDR3 loop reads CASSPATPGTNTEAFF.

The genes are TRBV7-2 and TRBJ2-1. The CDR3 is 12 amino acids. CDR1 SGHTA and CDR2 FQGNSA come from the germline V gene. CDR3 residues: CPSSFIRNEQFF.

The chain recombines TRBV14 with TRBJ2-7; checking the TCRdb D call of TRBD1 is not possible without DNA. CDR3 length: 15 residues. CDR1 is SGHDN and CDR2 is FVKESK in the germline V gene. Here the CDR3 reads CASSSWHRGTYEQYF. The full variable domain, with the rest looked up from reference TRBV14 and TRBJ2-7, is EAGVTQFPSHSVIEKGQTVTLRCDPISGHDNLYWYRRVMGKEIKFLLHFVKESKQDESGMPNNRFLAERTGGTYSTLKVQPAELEDSGVYFCASSSWHRGTYEQYFGPGTRLTVT.

This chain connects TRBV30 to TRBJ1-2. Per germline, CDR1 GTSNPN and CDR2 SVGIG (reference sequence). This CDR3 is built from 11 residues. The CDR3 region is CAWSAGYGYTF.

This chain joins TRBV20-1 and TRBJ1-5. The germline V gene encodes CDR1 DFQATT and CDR2 SNEGSKA (reference sequence). CDR3 length equals 12 residues. This CDR3 reads CSAKNSNQPQHF.

The chain has TRBV5-1 and TRBJ2-2; TCRdb's D call of TRBD1 is untestable without DNA. The CDR3 totals 16 residues. Per the germline V gene, CDR1 is SGHRS and CDR2 is YFSETQ. The CDR3 sequence: CASSLDGQAYTGELFF. Complete variable domain (other parts from reference TRBV5-1 and TRBJ2-2): KAGVTQTPRYLIKTRGQQVTLSCSPISGHRSVSWYQQTPGQGLQFLFEYFSETQRNKGNFPGRFSGRQFSNSRSEMNVSTLELGDSALYLCASSLDGQAYTGELFFGEGSRLTVL.

The rearrangement uses TRBV20-1 and TRBJ1-6; the D call of TRBD1 rests on TCRdb alone, since no DNA is present to check it. Germline loops: CDR1 DFQATT, CDR2 SNEGSKA (reference sequence). The CDR3 loop spans 15 amino acids. CDR3 region: CSARADRGSGSPLHF.

This clonotype is labeled medium-sized based on frequency. This chain joins TRBV4-2 and TRBJ2-1; lacking DNA, the TRBD1 call made by TCRdb goes unchecked. Germline V gene data show CDR1 as LGHNA and CDR2 as YNFKEQ. The CDR3 length is 15 residues. CDR3 in amino acids: CASSQVLLQGDEQFF.

The genes are TRBV5-8 and TRBJ1-5; lacking DNA, the TRBD1 call made by TCRdb goes unchecked. The CDR3 contains 16 residues. CDR1 is SGHTS and CDR2 is YDEGEE in the germline V gene. CDR3 region: CASSLEGYGTNQPQHF.

The rearrangement links TRBV5-1 to TRBJ2-1; TCRdb picks TRBD1, but there is no DNA to check that call. From germline, CDR1 is SGHRS and CDR2 YFSETQ. There are 14 residues in the CDR3. The CDR3 sequence is CASSLGQGRNEQFF.

CDR3: CASSEKWAGSFRRNSNQPQHF. The gene calls are TRBV11-2 and TRBJ1-5. This CDR3 has 21 residues. Per the germline V gene, CDR1 is SGHAT and CDR2 is FQNNGV.

This rearrangement joins TRBV20-1 to TRBJ2-7; checking the TCRdb D call of TRBD1 is not possible without DNA. The CDR3 is made up of 12 amino acids. The V gene's germline CDR1 is DFQATT and CDR2 SNEGSKA (reference sequence). The CDR3 is CSAMGQIYEQYF.

The J gene is TRBJ2-3, the V gene TRBV6-6; TCRdb selects TRBD1, and the lack of DNA leaves this call unchecked. The germline CDR1 and CDR2 sequences are MNHNY and SVGAGI (reference sequence). There are 14 residues in the CDR3. The CDR3 sequence is CASEDRVATDTQYF.

J is TRBJ2-1 and V is TRBV20-1; the TCRdb call, TRBD1, lacks DNA for checking. The germline gives CDR1 DFQATT, CDR2 SNEGSKA (reference sequence). The CDR3 spans 15 residues. The CDR3 is CSAHPGGLSYNEQFF.

This chain links TRBV5-6 with TRBJ2-5; absent DNA, TCRdb's TRBD2 call cannot be checked. Germline CDR1 is SGHDT and CDR2 is YYEEEE. The CDR3 has 14 residues. CDR3 sequence reads: CASSLGTERSAQYF.

V is TRBV7-2 and J is TRBJ2-3; the D gene TCRdb calls, TRBD1, cannot be checked with no DNA. The CDR3 has 15 residues. Germline CDR1 and CDR2: SGHTA and FQGNSA. CDR3: CASSLPGQITDTQYF. The full variable domain, its missing parts supplied by reference TRBV7-2 and TRBJ2-3, is GAGVSQSPSNKVTEKGKDVELRCDPISGHTALYWYRQSLGQGLEFLIYFQGNSAPDKSGLPSDRFSAERTGGSVSTLTIQRTQQEDSAVYLCASSLPGQITDTQYFGPGTRLTVL.

The genes are TRBV6-4 and TRBJ2-1; TCRdb indicates TRBD2, and absent DNA this call remains unverified. Germline V gives CDR1 MRHNA, CDR2 SNTAGT. CDR3 size: 13 residues. CDR3: CASSGEYGREQFF.

This chain links TRBV3-1 with TRBJ2-1. CDR1 and CDR2 from the germline V gene are LGHDT and YNNKEL (reference sequence). The CDR3 sequence is 12 residues long. CDR3 residues: CASSQRFNEQFF.

The chain recombines TRBV5-1 with TRBJ1-1; TCRdb lists TRBD1, though no DNA is available to test this call. CDR3 length: 15 residues. Germline V gives CDR1 SGHRS, CDR2 YFSETQ. CDR3 residues: CASSGQTGLNTEAFF.

This chain links TRBV27 with TRBJ2-2; with no DNA, the TCRdb D assignment of TRBD1 cannot be verified. Looked up from germline, CDR1 is MNHEY and CDR2 is SMNVEV (reference sequence). This CDR3 has 12 residues. CDR3 loop: CASSSYRGRAFF.

This chain connects TRBV20-1 to TRBJ2-5; there is no DNA to check the TCRdb D call of TRBD2. CDR3 length equals 13 residues. Germline V gives CDR1 DFQATT, CDR2 SNEGSKA (reference sequence). The CDR3: CSAKLGPRETQYF.

J is TRBJ2-2 and V is TRBV30; with no DNA, the TCRdb D assignment of TRBD1 cannot be verified. CDR3 length equals 14 residues. CDR1 and CDR2 (germline): GTSNPN, SVGIG (reference sequence). The CDR3 sequence is CAWSDGQGTGELFF.

The CDR3 reads CSARSPGPGLAGLRELFF. The rearrangement joins TRBV20-1 to TRBJ2-2; the TCRdb call, TRBD2, lacks DNA for checking. This CDR3 spans 18 amino acids. Germline lookup yields CDR1 DFQATT and CDR2 SNEGSKA (reference sequence).

The V and J genes are TRBV3-1 and TRBJ2-1. The CDR3 length is 13 residues. CDR1 and CDR2 (germline): LGHDT, YNNKEL (reference sequence). The CDR3 loop reads CASSQESRNEQFF.

This rearrangement joins TRBV5-1 to TRBJ2-3. The CDR3 extends over 15 amino acids. CDR1 is SGHRS and CDR2 is YFSETQ in the germline V gene. CDR3: CASRLGGASTDTQYF.

V gene TRBV29-1 combines with J gene TRBJ2-7. The CDR3 sequence is 11 residues long. The germline V gene encodes CDR1 SQVTM and CDR2 ANQGSEA. The CDR3 here is CSVSEFDEQYF.

Here the CDR3 reads CASSLGSGSTDTQYF. The chain combines TRBV7-9 with TRBJ2-3; checking the TCRdb D call of TRBD2 is not possible without DNA. The CDR3 contains 15 residues. CDR1 is SEHNR and CDR2 is FQNEAQ in the germline V gene (reference sequence).

The chain recombines TRBV12-3 or TRBV12-4 with TRBJ2-3. The CDR3 loop spans 14 amino acids. CDR3 residues: CASSLQARTDTQYF.

The rearrangement links TRBV6-5 to TRBJ1-1; TCRdb proposes TRBD1, but this gene call is untestable without DNA. The CDR3 sequence is 15 residues long. Germline values: CDR1 MNHEY, CDR2 SVGAGI. The CDR3 region is CASSYGDRANTEAFF.

V gene TRBV5-1 combines with J gene TRBJ2-7. Germline CDR1 SGHRS, CDR2 YFSETQ. The CDR3 consists of 14 residues. The CDR3 protein is CASKERDQDYEQYF.